Below, 31 T cell receptor beta chains from the same sample are listed, as sequenced in a study of CD8+CD57+ T cells in acquired aplastic anemia. TCR beta VDJ and CDR3 profiles were obtained from a genomic DNA template. TCRdb fed the reads into MiXCR, producing one record per CDR3 protein. In the table there are 150,000 or so distinct CDR3 sequences, about 45% of which are singletons. Patients chosen for sequencing had shown CD8+CD57+ cell expansion by flow cytometry. The sample was sorted CD4+, CD8+, or CD8+CD57+ T cells (not recorded which) from PBMCs. These TCRs come from a human donor with aplastic anemia.

V usage is TRBV9 and J usage is TRBJ1-1; D not certain. The V gene lost 0 bases and the J gene lost 3 bases, with 6 bases spanning the gap. Germline CDR1 SGDLS, CDR2 YYNGEE. This CDR3 region has 13 residues. The CDR3 region has the DNA TGTGCCAGCAGCGTAGACGGCTACACTGAAGCTTTCTTT. Protein sequence: CASSVDGYTEAFF.

This chain links TRBV7-6 with TRBJ1-6; D is perhaps TRBD1 (5 bases). The CDR3 runs 15 residues. V lost 5 bases, J lost 2 bases, and 10 bases lay in between. Germline-derived CDR1 and CDR2 are SGHVS and FNYEAQ. This chain's CDR3 is CASSRRQPYNSPLHF. The CDR3 nucleotides are TGTGCCAGCAGCCGGAGACAGCCCTATAATTCACCCCTCCACTTT.

This clonotype was observed a few times. This clone may be a read error of a much larger clone one base away. This chain joins TRBV11-2 and TRBJ1-3, with TRBD1 identical over 9 bases. Germline lookup yields CDR1 SGHAT and CDR2 FQNNGV. The CDR3 is 19 residues long. CDR3 nucleotide sequence: TGTGCCAGCAGCTCGCTCTTCGCGGGACAGGGCTATACAGGAAACACCGTATATTTT. It is translated as CASSSLFAGQGYTGNTVYF.

This clonotype was seen a handful of times. Sequence at one end of the junction differs from germline and may be a read error. CDR3 residues: CASSLNRAGGRGNEQFF. CDR3 bases: TGTGCCAGCAGTTTAAACCGAGCGGGGGGTAGGGGCAATGAGCAGTTCTTC. The chain carries TRBV7-3 and TRBJ2-1, with TRBD2 matching over 9 bases. Germline-derived CDR1 and CDR2 are SGHTA and FQGTGA. The CDR3 sequence is 17 residues long.

Of note for this clonotype: One base away lies a much larger clone, so this may be a sequencing read error. Lacking the conserved final phenylalanine or tryptophan, this CDR3 likely reflects a read error. The chain has TRBV5-4 and TRBJ2-3, with D perhaps TRBD2 (5 bases). The CDR3 is 13 residues long. Germline V gives CDR1 SGHNT, CDR2 YYREEE (reference sequence). The V gene lost 4 bases and the J gene lost 2 bases, with 8 bases spanning the gap. For the CDR3, the DNA is TGTGCCAGCAGCCCGAGGGACACAGATACGCAGTATCTT. It yields the protein CASSPRDTDTQYL.

In regard to this clonotype: Its ends do not fully match the called genes, so a read error is possible. This chain uses TRBV11-1 with TRBJ1-2; TRBD1 aligns across 12 bases. Germline V lookup: CDR1 SGHAT, CDR2 FQDESV (reference sequence). The CDR3 is made up of 16 amino acids. CDR3 loop: CASSSGTGGRYYGYTF. The CDR3 nucleotides are TGTGCCAGCAGCTCCGGGACAGGGGGCCGGTACTACGGCTACACCTTC.

In this sample, this clonotype turned up a few times. This sequence joins TRBV7-9 and TRBJ1-5, with D unresolved. The V gene lost 0 bases and the J gene lost 7 bases, with 4 bases spanning the gap. Germline-derived CDR1 and CDR2 are SEHNR and FQNEAQ (reference sequence). The CDR3 has 12 residues. The CDR3 DNA is TGTGCCAGCAGCTTAGCGGTCCAGCCCCAGCATTTT. Amino acids: CASSLAVQPQHF. Full variable domain (rest looked up from reference TRBV7-9 and TRBJ1-5): DTGVSQNPRHKITKRGQNVTFRCDPISEHNRLYWYRQTLGQGPEFLTYFQNEAQLEKSRLLSDRFSAERPKGSFSTLEIQRTEQGDSAMYLCASSLAVQPQHFGDGTRLSIL.

This clonotype was seen ten or more times. The V call is TRBV7-9, the J call TRBJ1-2; the D is unclear. With 1 base removed from V and 5 bases from J, the gap between germline ends came to 11 bases. The CDR3 is 14 amino acids. Germline loops: CDR1 SEHNR, CDR2 FQNEAQ (reference sequence). The CDR3 DNA sequence: TGTGCCAGCAGCTTAGACAGAGAACTTTATGGCTACACCTTC. Amino acid sequence: CASSLDRELYGYTF.

The chain employs TRBV12-3 or TRBV12-4 and TRBJ1-2; a weak D match, TRBD1 (6 bases). V lost 4 bases and J lost 8, with 14 bases in between. This CDR3 is 13 amino acids long. The CDR3 DNA follows: TGTGCCAGCAGTTCCTACAGGGTCCAGGGCTACACCTTC. Translating it yields CASSSYRVQGYTF.

This sequence joins TRBV5-1 and TRBJ1-1, with 7 bases identical to TRBD1. The CDR3 runs to 16 residues. The germline CDR1 and CDR2 sequences are SGHRS and YFSETQ. J gave up 1 base and V 0 bases, and 6 bases lay outside the gene matches. The CDR3 nucleotides are TGCGCCAGCAGCTTGGGCCTCGGGACAGAGAACACTGAAGCTTTCTTT. This sequence encodes CASSLGLGTENTEAFF.

The rearrangement uses TRBV6-1 and TRBJ1-1, with TRBD1 identical over 8 bases. CDR1 is MNHNS and CDR2 is SASEGT in the germline V gene. V trimming: 5 bases; J trimming: 5 bases; junction bases outside the gene matches: 7. The CDR3 length is 14 residues. CDR3 sequence reads: CASSLQGEGTEAFF. The CDR3 DNA sequence: TGTGCCAGCAGTCTACAGGGGGAAGGGACTGAAGCTTTCTTT.

The chain carries TRBV2 and TRBJ1-6; 7 bases fit TRBD1. From germline, CDR1 is SNHLY and CDR2 FYNNEI. The CDR3 sequence is 16 residues long. Germline trimming cut 6 bases from V and 6 bases from J; bases unmatched to any gene: 11. CDR3 in amino acids: CASRGSGQLPNSPLHF. The CDR3 DNA sequence: TGTGCCAGCAGAGGATCGGGACAGCTGCCTAATTCACCCCTCCACTTT.

This clonotype appeared many times. This rearrangement joins TRBV20-1 to TRBJ1-5, with D unclear. CDR3 size: 16 residues. Germline V lookup: CDR1 DFQATT, CDR2 SNEGSKA (reference sequence). V gave up 0 bases and J gave up 4 bases, with 16 bases separating them. The CDR3 nucleotides read TGCAGTGCTAGAGATGCCGGACGGTTGGGGAATCAGCCCCAGCATTTT. Amino acid sequence: CSARDAGRLGNQPQHF.

This clonotype was detected ten times or more. The genes are TRBV11-3 and TRBJ2-7; D not certain. This CDR3 spans 13 amino acids. CDR1 SGHNT and CDR2 YENEEA come from the germline V gene. The germline V and J ends were trimmed by 0 bases and 3 bases, with 6 bases remaining between them. This CDR3 is CASSLDPFYEQYF. As DNA, the CDR3 is TGTGCCAGCAGCTTAGACCCATTCTACGAGCAGTACTTC.

This chain connects TRBV7-8 to TRBJ2-7; TRBD2 agrees at 9 bases. The end of the DNA is better explained by TRBJ2-1, so the J call may be wrong. This CDR3 has 16 amino acids. Germline V CDR1 and CDR2: SGHVS, FQNEAQ. For the CDR3, the DNA is TGTGCCAGCAGCCAACCGGCGGGGGGGTACGGCAATGAGCAGTTCTTC. Residues: CASSQPAGGYGNEQFF.

This chain's CDR3 is CSVHSGRNTGELFF. The DNA of the CDR3 is TGCAGCGTTCACAGCGGGAGGAACACCGGGGAGCTGTTTTTT. The chain combines TRBV29-1 with TRBJ2-2; TRBD2 aligns across 8 bases. Germline V gene sequence: CDR1 SQVTM, CDR2 ANQGSEA. The CDR3 extends over 14 amino acids. V shed 5 bases and J 1 base; nucleotides not matched to a gene: 3.

The J gene is TRBJ2-2, the V gene TRBV6-1, with D uncertain. CDR3 size: 13 residues. The V and J ends lost 1 base and 3 bases respectively, with 3 bases between them. Germline assignment: CDR1 MNHNS and CDR2 SASEGT. The CDR3 here is CASSEGDTGELFF. The CDR3 DNA sequence: TGTGCCAGCAGTGAAGGAGACACCGGGGAGCTGTTTTTT.

This clonotype has ten or more counts. The gene calls are TRBV4-1 and TRBJ2-7; D unclear. Trimming removed 0 bases from V and 3 bases from J, with 12 bases in between. The length of the CDR3 is 15 residues. Germline loops: CDR1 MGHRA, CDR2 YSYEKL. The CDR3 loop reads CASSQDMAVYYEQYF. The CDR3 nucleotides are TGCGCCAGCAGCCAAGATATGGCAGTCTACTACGAGCAGTACTTC.

This clonotype was observed at least ten times. This chain joins TRBV20-1 and TRBJ2-3, with 7 bases identical to TRBD2. V trimming: 4 bases; J trimming: 0 bases; junction bases outside the gene matches: 10. Looked up from germline, CDR1 is DFQATT and CDR2 is SNEGSKA (reference sequence). This CDR3 comprises 16 residues. The CDR3 nucleotides read TGCAGTGCTAATCCTAGCGGCGGGACTAGCACAGATACGCAGTATTTT. This codes for CSANPSGGTSTDTQYF.

This clonotype was picked up many times. V usage is TRBV13 and J usage is TRBJ2-5, with TRBD2 as a possible D gene (5 bases). Trimming removed 0 bases at V and 5 bases at J, with 13 bases between. Germline V gene lookup returns CDR1 PRHDT and CDR2 FYEKMQ (reference sequence). This CDR3 is 15 amino acids long. CDR3 DNA: TGTGCCAGCAGCTTAGGCCTAACCGGGGTTGAGACCCAGTACTTC. Protein sequence: CASSLGLTGVETQYF.

The sample holds a few counts of this clonotype. A read error may be the cause here, since a much bigger clone is one base away. The V gene is TRBV19, the J gene TRBJ1-6; D remains unclear. The CDR3 has 16 amino acids. Germline V gene sequence: CDR1 LNHDA, CDR2 SQIVND (reference sequence). CDR3 region: CASSDTSSSYNSPPHF. The CDR3 region has the DNA TGTGCCAGTAGTGACACCTCGAGCTCCTATAATTCACCCCCCCACTTT.

This chain connects TRBV29-1 to TRBJ1-4; D remains ambiguous. Germline V lookup: CDR1 SQVTM, CDR2 ANQGSEA. The V and J ends lost 7 bases and 1 base respectively, with 13 bases between them. The CDR3 runs to 14 residues. CDR3 amino acids: CSGRYSLTNEKLFF. CDR3 bases: TGCAGCGGTAGATACAGCCTAACTAATGAAAAACTGTTTTTT.

This clonotype was observed many times. The chain has TRBV20-1 and TRBJ1-2; 8 bases map to TRBD1. Germline CDR1 reads DFQATT; CDR2 reads SNEGSKA (reference sequence). The V segment lost 1 base and the J segment 6 bases; nucleotides outside the gene matches: 4. The CDR3 sequence is 13 residues long. As DNA, the CDR3 is TGCAGTGCTAGAGTCGGACAGGGAGATGGCTACACCTTC. Encoded protein: CSARVGQGDGYTF.

V is TRBV20-1 and J is TRBJ1-2, with 7 bases fitting TRBD1. In germline, CDR1 is DFQATT, CDR2 SNEGSKA (reference sequence). The CDR3 contains 15 residues. J gave up 6 bases and V 4 bases, and 14 bases lay outside the gene matches. The CDR3 DNA follows: TGCAGTGCTAACCCTGACAGGGCGGCCGGAAATGGCTACACCTTC. This encodes CSANPDRAAGNGYTF.

This clonotype was seen many times. The V and J genes are TRBV7-7 and TRBJ2-7, with D unresolved. V was pared by 5 bases and J by 4 bases, with 12 bases between. In germline, CDR1 is SSHAT, CDR2 FNYEAQ (reference sequence). This CDR3 spans 13 amino acids. The DNA for the CDR3 is TGTGCCAGCAGCCAGGATCCCTCTTACGAGCAGTACTTC. Translated: CASSQDPSYEQYF. Combining the CDR3 with reference TRBV7-7 and TRBJ2-7 gives the whole variable domain GAGVSQSPRYKVTKRGQDVTLRCDPISSHATLYWYQQALGQGPEFLTYFNYEAQPDKSGLPSDRFSAERPEGSISTLTIQRTEQRDSAMYRCASSQDPSYEQYFGPGTRLTVT.

This clonotype was detected many times. The chain recombines TRBV27 with TRBJ2-7; 7 nucleotides agree with TRBD1. The junction had 5 bases not matched to a gene; V was cut back by 5 bases and J by 1 base. Looked up from germline, CDR1 is MNHEY and CDR2 is SMNVEV (reference sequence). This CDR3 comprises 14 residues. This CDR3 reads CASSPSRGSYEQYF. The CDR3 nucleotides are TGTGCCAGCAGTCCCTCCAGGGGGTCCTACGAGCAGTACTTC.

This clonotype appeared many times. The rearrangement uses TRBV20-1 and TRBJ2-7; 8 bases align to TRBD1. Germline lookup yields CDR1 DFQATT and CDR2 SNEGSKA (reference sequence). The CDR3 is 16 amino acids. V dropped 0 bases and J dropped 2; count of bases not matched to a gene: 9. This CDR3 is CSARDQAGQGPYEQYF. The CDR3 nucleotides are TGCAGTGCTAGAGACCAAGCCGGACAGGGACCCTACGAGCAGTACTTC.

In this sample, this clonotype turned up many times. The chain links TRBV10-1 to TRBJ2-2; possible D gene TRBD2, 6 bases. V was clipped by 3 bases and J by 1 base, with 12 bases between them. Germline V gene lookup returns CDR1 WNHNN and CDR2 SYGVQD (reference sequence). The CDR3 is 16 amino acids. The DNA for the CDR3 is TGCGCCAGCAGTGACGGGGTCGGGGGGAACACCGGGGAGCTGTTTTTT. Protein sequence: CASSDGVGGNTGELFF.

Many counts were recorded for this clonotype. The chain employs TRBV7-6 and TRBJ1-2, with D possibly TRBD1 on 6 matching bases. Per the germline V gene, CDR1 is SGHVS and CDR2 is FNYEAQ. The CDR3 consists of 14 residues. V was trimmed by 5 bases and J by 8 bases, leaving 18 bases between them. The CDR3, as DNA: TGTGCCAGCAGCCCAAGACTAGGGGGTCCGGGCTACACCTTC. Translation: CASSPRLGGPGYTF.

This clonotype was seen ten or more times. The genes are TRBV20-1 and TRBJ2-3; the match to TRBD2 covers 8 bases. The CDR3 totals 16 residues. Looked up from germline, CDR1 is DFQATT and CDR2 is SNEGSKA (reference sequence). V dropped 1 base and J dropped 1; count of bases not matched to a gene: 7. The CDR3 loop is CSARGGSGGGTDTQYF. The CDR3 DNA reads as TGCAGTGCTAGAGGGGGGAGCGGGGGTGGCACAGATACGCAGTATTTT.

This clonotype was recorded at least ten times. V usage is TRBV5-6 and J usage is TRBJ1-2; 7 bases are a match to TRBD1. Germline values: CDR1 SGHDT, CDR2 YYEEEE. V lost 4 bases, J lost 4 bases, and 10 bases stayed unmatched. This CDR3 is built from 15 residues. CDR3 DNA sequence: TGTGCCAGCAGCCTATCAGGGGGGGGAATCTATGGCTACACCTTC. It translates to CASSLSGGGIYGYTF.